This T cell receptor beta chain was identified during a study of graft-versus-host responses after intestinal transplantation. Across the study: The transplants performed in recipients were multivisceral, liver-intestinal, or isolated intestinal.

Irradiated, violet-dye-labeled stimulators (around 200,000) were plated alongside around 200,000 CFSE-labeled responders. The CDR3 contains 11 residues. The data were produced by immunoSEQ multiplex PCR, yet TCRdb's version contains in-frame clones alone and is incomplete. The repertoire consists of roughly 7,800 clones, with roughly 29% occurring once and the leading ten covering 5% to 5.5%. This clone was counted between two and nine times. The chain combines TRBV21-1 with TRBJ2-3; the table's D call of TRBD2 was not tested on the DNA. TRBV21-1 is labeled a pseudogene. The sequence came from a human patient who received an intestinal transplant. Material: alloreactive CD4+ T cells from a mixed lymphocyte reaction culture, obtained before intestinal transplant. Subset here: CFSE-low proliferating T cells sorted from roughly six-day pre-transplant mixed lymphocyte reaction (GvH or HvG direction). CDR3: CASRRRDQGNF. CDR3 coding DNA: TGTGCCAGCAGAAGGCGGGACCAAGGGAATTTT.